Listed here is a single T cell receptor (beta chain). Produced via immunoSEQ multiplex PCR; TCRdb's table is partial and in-frame only. The data hold 70,000 to 85,000 clones, with less than 90% observed a single time. Patients yielded 1 to 8 samples each, pretreatment and on-treatment. This sample stems from a study of PD-L1 blockade in urothelial cancer. Study information: About 90% of the roughly 30 patients were men with bladder-origin urothelial cancer. It was at 3 weeks (second dose) and 6 weeks after treatment start that blood was analyzed. The study recovered a median of about 150,000 T cells per blood sample.

The CDR3 runs to 14 residues. CDR1 and CDR2 (germline): SGHDN, FVKESK. The V and J ends lost 6 bases and 3 bases, in that order; junction bases with no gene match: 1. The clonotype was recovered from a man between 65 and 79 years old with urothelial cancer. The sample in question was PBMCs, obtained around atezolizumab (anti-PD-L1) treatment. V and J are TRBV14 and TRBJ2-2; TRBD1 matches at 10 bases. CDR3: CASRGTGDTGELFF. The CDR3 DNA reads TGTGCCAGCAGGGGGACAGGGGACACCGGGGAGCTGTTTTTT.